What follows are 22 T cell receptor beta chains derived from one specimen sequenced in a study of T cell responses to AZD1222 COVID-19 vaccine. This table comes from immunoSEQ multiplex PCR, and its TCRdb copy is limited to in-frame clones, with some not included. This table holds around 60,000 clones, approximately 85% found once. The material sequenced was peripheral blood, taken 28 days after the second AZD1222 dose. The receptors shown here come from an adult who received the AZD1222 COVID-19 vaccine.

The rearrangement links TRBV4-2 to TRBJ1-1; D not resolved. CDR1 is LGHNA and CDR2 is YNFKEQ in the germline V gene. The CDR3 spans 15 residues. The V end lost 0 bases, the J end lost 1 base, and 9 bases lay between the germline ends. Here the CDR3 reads CASSQEVVKNTEAFF. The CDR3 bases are TGTGCCAGCAGCCAAGAGGTGGTCAAGAACACTGAAGCTTTCTTT.

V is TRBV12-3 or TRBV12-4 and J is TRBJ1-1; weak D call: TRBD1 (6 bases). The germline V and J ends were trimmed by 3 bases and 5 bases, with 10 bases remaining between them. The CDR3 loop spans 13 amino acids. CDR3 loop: CASSLDSRTEAFF. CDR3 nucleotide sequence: TGTGCCAGCAGTTTGGACAGTAGAACTGAAGCTTTCTTT.

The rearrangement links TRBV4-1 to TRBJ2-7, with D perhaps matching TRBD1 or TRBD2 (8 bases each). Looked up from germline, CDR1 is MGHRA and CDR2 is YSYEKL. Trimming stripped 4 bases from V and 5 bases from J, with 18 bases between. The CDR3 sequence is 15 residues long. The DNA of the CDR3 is TGCGCCAGCAGCCCACGGGAGGGACAGGTTAACGAGCAGTACTTC. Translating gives CASSPREGQVNEQYF.

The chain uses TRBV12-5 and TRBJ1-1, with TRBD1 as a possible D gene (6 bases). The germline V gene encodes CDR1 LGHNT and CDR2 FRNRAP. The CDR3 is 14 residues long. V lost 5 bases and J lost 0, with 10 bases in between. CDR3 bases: TGTGCTAGTGGTCCGGGACAACTGAACACTGAAGCTTTCTTT. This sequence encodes CASGPGQLNTEAFF.

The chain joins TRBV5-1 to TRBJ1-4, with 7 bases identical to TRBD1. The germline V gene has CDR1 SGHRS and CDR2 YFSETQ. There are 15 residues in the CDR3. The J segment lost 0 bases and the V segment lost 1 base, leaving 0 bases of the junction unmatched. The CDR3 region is CASSLTGATNEKLFF. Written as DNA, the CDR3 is TGCGCCAGCAGCTTGACAGGGGCAACTAATGAAAAACTGTTTTTT.

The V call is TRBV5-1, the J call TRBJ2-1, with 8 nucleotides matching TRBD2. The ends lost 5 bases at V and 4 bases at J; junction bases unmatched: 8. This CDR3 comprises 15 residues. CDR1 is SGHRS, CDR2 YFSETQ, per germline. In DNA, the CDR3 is TGCGCCAGCAGTAATAGCGGGGACCCTTACAATGAGCAGTTCTTC. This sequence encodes CASSNSGDPYNEQFF.

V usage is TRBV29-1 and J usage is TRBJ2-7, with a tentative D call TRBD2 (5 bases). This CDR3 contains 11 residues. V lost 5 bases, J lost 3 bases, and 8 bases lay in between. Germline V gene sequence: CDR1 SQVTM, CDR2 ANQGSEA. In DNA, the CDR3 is TGCAGCGTTTCTGACTACTACGAGCAGTACTTC. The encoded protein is CSVSDYYEQYF.

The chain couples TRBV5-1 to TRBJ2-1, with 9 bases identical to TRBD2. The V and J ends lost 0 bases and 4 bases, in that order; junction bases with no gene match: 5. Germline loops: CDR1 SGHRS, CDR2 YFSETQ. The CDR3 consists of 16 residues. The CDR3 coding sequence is TGCGCCAGCAGCTTGGCCGGAGCGGGAGGTTACAATGAGCAGTTCTTC. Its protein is CASSLAGAGGYNEQFF. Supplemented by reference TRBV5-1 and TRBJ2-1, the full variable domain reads KAGVTQTPRYLIKTRGQQVTLSCSPISGHRSVSWYQQTPGQGLQFLFEYFSETQRNKGNFPGRFSGRQFSNSRSEMNVSTLELGDSALYLCASSLAGAGGYNEQFFGPGTRLTVL.

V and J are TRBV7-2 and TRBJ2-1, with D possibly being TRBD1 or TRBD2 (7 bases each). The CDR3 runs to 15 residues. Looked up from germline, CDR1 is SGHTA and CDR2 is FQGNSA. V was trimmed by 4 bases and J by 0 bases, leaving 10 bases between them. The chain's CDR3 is CASSSRGGSYNEQFF. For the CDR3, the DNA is TGTGCCAGCAGCTCCAGGGGGGGCTCCTACAATGAGCAGTTCTTC.

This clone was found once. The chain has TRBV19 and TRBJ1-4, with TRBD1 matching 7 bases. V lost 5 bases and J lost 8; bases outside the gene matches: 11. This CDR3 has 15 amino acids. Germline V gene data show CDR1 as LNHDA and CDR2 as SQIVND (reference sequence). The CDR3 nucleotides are TGTGCCAGTAGTTCCTTACAGGGGAGGGAGGAAAAACTGTTTTTT. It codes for CASSSLQGREEKLFF.

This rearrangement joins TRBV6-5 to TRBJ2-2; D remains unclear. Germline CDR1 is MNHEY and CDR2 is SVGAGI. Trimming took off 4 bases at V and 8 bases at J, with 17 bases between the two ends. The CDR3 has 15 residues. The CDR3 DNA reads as TGTGCCAGCAGTTCGAATCGGGCTCGTGGTGGGGAGCTGTTTTTT. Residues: CASSSNRARGGELFF.

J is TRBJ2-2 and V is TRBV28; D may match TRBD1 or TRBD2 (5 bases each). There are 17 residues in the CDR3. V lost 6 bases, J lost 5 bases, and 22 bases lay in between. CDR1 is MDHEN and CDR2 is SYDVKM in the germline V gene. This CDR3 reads CASSVSGPGTHTGELFF. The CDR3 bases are TGTGCCAGCAGCGTTAGTGGTCCCGGGACCCATACCGGGGAGCTGTTTTTT. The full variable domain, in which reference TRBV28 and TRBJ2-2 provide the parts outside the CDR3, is DVKVTQSSRYLVKRTGEKVFLECVQDMDHENMFWYRQDPGLGLRLIYFSYDVKMKEKGDIPEGYSVSREKKERFSLILESASTNQTSMYLCASSVSGPGTHTGELFFGEGSRLTVL.

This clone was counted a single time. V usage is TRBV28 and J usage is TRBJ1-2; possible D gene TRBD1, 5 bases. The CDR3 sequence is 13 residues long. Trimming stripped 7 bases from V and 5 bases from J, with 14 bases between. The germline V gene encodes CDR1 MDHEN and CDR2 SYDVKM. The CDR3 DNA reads TGTGCCAGCACCCCGGGGCAGCTGTATGGCTACACCTTC. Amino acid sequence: CASTPGQLYGYTF.

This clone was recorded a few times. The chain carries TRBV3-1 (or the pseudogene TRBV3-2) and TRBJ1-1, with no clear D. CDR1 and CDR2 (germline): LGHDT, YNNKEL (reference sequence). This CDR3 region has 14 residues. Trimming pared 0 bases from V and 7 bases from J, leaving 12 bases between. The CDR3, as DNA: TGTGCCAGCAGCCAAGAAGGGCCCCTGGGTGAAGCTTTCTTT. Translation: CASSQEGPLGEAFF.

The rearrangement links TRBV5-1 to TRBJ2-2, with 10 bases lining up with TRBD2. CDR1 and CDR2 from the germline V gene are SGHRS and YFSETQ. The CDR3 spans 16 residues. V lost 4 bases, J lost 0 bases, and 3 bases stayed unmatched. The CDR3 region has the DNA TGCGCCAGCAGCCAAGCGGGAGGGCCGAACACCGGGGAGCTGTTTTTT. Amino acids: CASSQAGGPNTGELFF.

The chain's CDR3 is CASSQGMATVTRNEQYF. The CDR3 DNA sequence: TGTGCCAGCAGCCAAGGCATGGCGACAGTCACAAGGAACGAGCAGTACTTC. This sequence joins TRBV3-1 (or the pseudogene TRBV3-2) and TRBJ2-7; tentatively, D is TRBD1 (5 bases). Germline CDR1 LGHDT, CDR2 YNNKEL (reference sequence). The CDR3 totals 17 residues. Deletions cut 1 base from V and 5 bases from J, with 21 bases between.

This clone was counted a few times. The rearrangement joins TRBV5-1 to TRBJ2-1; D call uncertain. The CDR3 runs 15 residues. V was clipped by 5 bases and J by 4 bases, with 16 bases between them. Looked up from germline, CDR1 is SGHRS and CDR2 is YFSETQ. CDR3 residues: CASRLQQAAYNEQFF. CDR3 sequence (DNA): TGCGCCAGCAGGCTACAGCAGGCCGCATACAATGAGCAGTTCTTC.

CDR3 amino acids: CASSVGQGVYNEQFF. CDR3 nucleotide sequence: TGTGCCAGCAGCGTGGGACAGGGTGTGTACAATGAGCAGTTCTTC. The chain couples TRBV5-4 to TRBJ2-1; TRBD1 matches 9 bases. Germline V gives CDR1 SGHNT, CDR2 YYREEE (reference sequence). Trimming took 4 bases from V and 4 from J; bases not matched to a gene: 6. The CDR3 totals 15 residues.

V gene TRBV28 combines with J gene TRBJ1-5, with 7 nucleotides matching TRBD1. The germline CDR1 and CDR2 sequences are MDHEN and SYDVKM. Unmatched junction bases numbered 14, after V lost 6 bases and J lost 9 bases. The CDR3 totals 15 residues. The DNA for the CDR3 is TGTGCCAGCAGGCCGGGGCAGGGGGGGATTAGGCCCCAGCATTTT. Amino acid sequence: CASRPGQGGIRPQHF.

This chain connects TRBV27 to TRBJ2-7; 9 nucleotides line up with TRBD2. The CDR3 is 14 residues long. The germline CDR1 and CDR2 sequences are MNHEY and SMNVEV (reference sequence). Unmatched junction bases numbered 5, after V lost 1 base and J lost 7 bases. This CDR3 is CASSLFASGEEQYF. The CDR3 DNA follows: TGTGCCAGCAGTTTATTCGCTAGCGGGGAGGAGCAGTACTTC.

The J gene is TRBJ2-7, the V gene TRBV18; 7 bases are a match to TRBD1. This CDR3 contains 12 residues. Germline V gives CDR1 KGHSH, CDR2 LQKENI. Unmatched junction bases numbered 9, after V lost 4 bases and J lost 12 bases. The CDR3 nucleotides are TGTGCCAGCTCACGAGACAGGGCTGGCGTGTACTTC. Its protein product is CASSRDRAGVYF.

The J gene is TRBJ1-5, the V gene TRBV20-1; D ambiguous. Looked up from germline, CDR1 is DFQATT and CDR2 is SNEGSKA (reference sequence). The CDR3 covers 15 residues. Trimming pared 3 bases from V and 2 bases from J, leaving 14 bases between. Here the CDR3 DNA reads TGCAGTGCTAGTTTGGGCACCCTAGGCAATCAGCCCCAGCATTTT. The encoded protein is CSASLGTLGNQPQHF.